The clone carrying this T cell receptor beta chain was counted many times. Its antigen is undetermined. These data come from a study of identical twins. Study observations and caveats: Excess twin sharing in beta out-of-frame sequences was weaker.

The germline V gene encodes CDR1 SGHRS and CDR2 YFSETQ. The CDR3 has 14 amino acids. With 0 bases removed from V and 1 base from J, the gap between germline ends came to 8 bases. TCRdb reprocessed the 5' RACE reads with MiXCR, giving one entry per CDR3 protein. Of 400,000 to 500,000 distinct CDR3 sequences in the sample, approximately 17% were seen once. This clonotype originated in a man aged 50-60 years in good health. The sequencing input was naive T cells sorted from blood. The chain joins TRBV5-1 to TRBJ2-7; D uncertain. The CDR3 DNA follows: TGCGCCAGCAGCTTGGCCCTAATTTCCTACGAGCAGTACTTC. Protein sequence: CASSLALISYEQYF.